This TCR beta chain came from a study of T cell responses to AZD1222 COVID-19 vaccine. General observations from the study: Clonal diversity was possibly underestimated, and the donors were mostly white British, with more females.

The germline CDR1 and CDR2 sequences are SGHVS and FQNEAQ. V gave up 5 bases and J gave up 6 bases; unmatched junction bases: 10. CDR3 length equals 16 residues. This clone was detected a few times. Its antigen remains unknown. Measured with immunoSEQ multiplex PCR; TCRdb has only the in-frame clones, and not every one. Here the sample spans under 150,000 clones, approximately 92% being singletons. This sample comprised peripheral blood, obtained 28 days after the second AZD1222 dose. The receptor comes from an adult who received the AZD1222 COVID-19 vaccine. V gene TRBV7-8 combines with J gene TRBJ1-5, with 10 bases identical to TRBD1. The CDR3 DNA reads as TGTGCCAGCAGCCTGACAGGGGGCCGGGTGGGTCAGCCCCAGCATTTT. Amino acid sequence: CASSLTGGRVGQPQHF.